The TCR beta chain under discussion was sequenced for a study of blood T cell repertoires in COVID-19. Across the whole study: Nucleic acid was either cDNA or gDNA, and it came from T cells, B-cell-depleted T cells, or PBMCs.

Profiling relied on immunoSEQ multiplex PCR, and the TCRdb table lists in-frame clones only, not all of them. The sample lists about 140,000 clones, approximately 80% seen once, with around 4.8% in the top ten. The V end was cut by 4 bases, the J end by 6 bases, with 15 bases between. CDR3 length: 13 amino acids. CDR1 and CDR2 from the germline V gene are GTSNPN and SVGIG (reference sequence). This sequence joins TRBV30 and TRBJ1-1, with a possible D match to TRBD1 (5 bases). The origin of this receptor is an elderly woman with active or convalescent COVID-19. The source material was peripheral blood. CDR3 bases: TGTGCCTGGAACCCGGGCGGACAAGCTGAAGCTTTCTTT. Protein: CAWNPGGQAEAFF.